This T cell receptor beta chain emerged from a study of prognosis after radiotherapy for stage I lung cancer. Study-level information: Recruiting of stage I non-small cell lung cancer patients into the study occurred between April 2018 and early 2019.

This clonotype occurred many times. Genomic DNA was the source, and TCR beta CDR3 was amplified from it by two-round multiplex PCR. Primers specific to each TRBV and TRBJ gene drove first-round PCR. TCRdb itself ran the multiplex PCR reads through MiXCR, one entry per CDR3 protein. The data show 20,000 or so distinct CDR3 sequences, 43% seen once. This CDR3 spans 15 amino acids. The germline CDR1 and CDR2 sequences are KGHDR and SFDVKD. V gave up 3 bases and J gave up 2 bases, with 11 bases separating them. The TCR sequence derives from a donor over 45 with non-small cell lung cancer. The gene calls are TRBV24-1 and TRBJ2-3; D is ambiguous. Sample: PBMCs, taken before or after stereotactic body radiation therapy (not recorded which). This CDR3 is CATSDMGIDTDTQYF. CDR3 DNA: TGTGCCACCAGTGATATGGGGATAGACACAGATACGCAGTATTTT.